This TCR beta chain was identified in a study of healthy donors' naive CD4 and CD8 T cells. Findings and caveats of the study: Most V and J genes were reportedly biased between naive CD4+ and CD8+ cells. Bulk sequencing left alpha and beta chains unpaired. Homeostatic proliferation of naive T cells was not examined as a bias source.

Concerning this clonotype: Its antigen remains unknown.

Each TCR library used around 500 ng of total RNA and a linear amplification protocol. TCRdb re-analysed the reads in MiXCR, keeping a single row per CDR3 protein. The sample records about 180,000 distinct CDR3 sequences, about four fifths being singletons. Naive CD4+ cells were sorted as CD4+CD8-CD45RO-CD45RA+; naive CD8+ as CD8+CD4-CD45RA+CD27bright. The V gene end was trimmed by 0 bases and the J gene end by 3 bases; junction bases not matched to a gene: 5. Germline V CDR1 and CDR2: SQVTM, ANQGSEA. The CDR3 is 14 residues long. The chain couples TRBV29-1 to TRBJ2-7, with 7 bases identical to TRBD1. Specimen: naive CD4+ and CD8+ T cells sorted from blood, pooled from several donors. The receptor comes from a pool of human donors in good health; the sample pools cells from several healthy donors. The CDR3 region is CSVEDGDSFYEQYF. The CDR3, as DNA: TGCAGCGTTGAAGATGGGGACAGCTTCTACGAGCAGTACTTC.